This T cell receptor beta chain was observed in a study of T-cell memory formation after mild COVID-19. CDR1 and CDR2 (germline): SEHNR, FQNEAQ (reference sequence). Trimming pared 1 base from V and 11 bases from J, leaving 11 bases between. The CDR3 contains 12 residues. Each CDR3 protein is one row after TCRdb ran MiXCR on the 5' RACE reads. Here the sample spans about 200,000 distinct CDR3 sequences, over 9.5% being singletons. The sample was PBMCs or a T cell subset sorted from them (not recorded which). This TCR was sampled from a man aged 18 to 30 who had mild COVID-19 (a few samples of this study predate the infection). Cell type and time point are not known. V is TRBV7-9 and J is TRBJ1-1; D is ambiguous. CDR3 in amino acids: CASSLGGLRAFF. In nucleotides, the CDR3 is TGTGCCAGCAGCTTAGGGGGTCTTCGGGCTTTCTTT.